This T cell receptor (beta chain) emerged from a study of blood T cells in healthy people across ages. Study context: The template switching approach captured approximately one barcoded beta molecule for every two T cells.

PCR was performed a second time for roughly 7 to 12 cycles using a sample-barcoded 5' primer and a J-beta primer mix. Tags on each cDNA molecule came from a template-switch adaptor with 12 random nucleotides. TCRdb called the 5' RACE reads again in MiXCR, with one record for every CDR3 protein. The table has more than 800,000 distinct CDR3 sequences, less than 35% seen once. Germline V gene sequence: CDR1 LGHNA, CDR2 YNFKEQ. This CDR3 region has 15 residues. This clonotype has only one observation. The TCR was taken from an elderly woman in good health. This chain connects TRBV4-2 to TRBJ2-1, with D tentatively TRBD1 (6 bases). The end of the DNA fits TRBJ2-7 better, so the J call may be wrong. Material: blood. Here the CDR3 DNA reads TGTGCCAGCAGCCATACAGGGAGCTCCTACAATGAGCAGTACTTC. Its translation: CASSHTGSSYNEQYF.